This T cell receptor beta chain was found in a study of cytomegalovirus exposure and HLA in healthy donors. PCR primers comprised 60 Vbeta and 13 Jbeta primers. Measured with immunoSEQ multiplex PCR; TCRdb has only the in-frame clones, and not every one. In the table there are around 140,000 clones, about 80% of which are singletons. Study-wide findings and caveats: Roughly uniform sequencing depth across donors was assumed, possibly incorrectly. 150 to 200 TCR beta chains were listed as cytomegalovirus-associated.

On this clone: Its target is unknown.

CDR3 size: 16 residues. CDR1 and CDR2 (germline): SGHNT, YYREEE (reference sequence). The V gene lost 0 bases and the J gene lost 6 bases, with 13 bases spanning the gap. This rearrangement joins TRBV5-4 to TRBJ1-6; D perhaps matches TRBD1 (6 bases). The receptor was isolated from a man aged 35 to 55 in good health and CMV-seronegative. The sequenced sample consisted of PBMCs. CDR3 nucleotides: TGTGCCAGCAGCTTGGGTTCCAGGGGTTTTAATTCACCCCTCCACTTT. Protein product: CASSLGSRGFNSPLHF.